The 6 T cell receptor beta chains presented below share a single source sample, sequenced in a study of cytomegalovirus exposure and HLA in healthy donors. PCR primers comprised 60 Vbeta and 13 Jbeta primers. The protocol was immunoSEQ multiplex PCR, while the TCRdb copy is restricted to in-frame clones and leaves out a portion. The sample carries 130,000 to 150,000 clones, 60% to 85% recorded once. The sample taken for sequencing was PBMCs. These TCRs come from a man between 35 and 55 years old in good health and CMV-seropositive.

Here the CDR3 reads CASSLRLEVYEQYF. Written as DNA, the CDR3 is TGTGCCAGCAGTTTAAGGTTGGAGGTCTACGAGCAGTACTTC. The chain employs TRBV27 and TRBJ2-7; a possible D gene is TRBD2 (5 bases). Deletions cut 2 bases from V and 3 bases from J, with 11 bases between. CDR1 and CDR2 (germline): MNHEY, SMNVEV (reference sequence). CDR3 length equals 14 residues.

The chain carries TRBV2 and TRBJ2-7; D uncertain. V was clipped by 6 bases and J by 3 bases, with 9 bases between them. CDR1 is SNHLY, CDR2 FYNNEI, per germline. This CDR3 spans 12 amino acids. The DNA of the CDR3 is TGTGCCAGCAGGCGCTCGAGCTACGAGCAGTACTTC. Amino acid sequence: CASRRSSYEQYF.

The chain links TRBV4-1 to TRBJ1-5, with TRBD1 matching over 9 bases. Germline values: CDR1 MGHRA, CDR2 YSYEKL. V was pared by 0 bases and J by 5 bases, with 5 bases of the junction left unmatched. CDR3 length equals 16 residues. CDR3 nucleotide sequence: TGCGCCAGCAGCCAAGAGGAGGGACAGGGATATCAGCCCCAGCATTTT. Its translation: CASSQEEGQGYQPQHF.

The chain links TRBV15 to TRBJ2-7, with TRBD1 matching over 7 bases. The CDR3 sequence is 15 residues long. V lost 0 bases, J lost 6 bases, and 8 bases stayed unmatched. Germline CDR1 LNHNV, CDR2 YYDKDF (reference sequence). The CDR3 DNA follows: TGTGCCACCAGCAGAGAAGCTCAGGGGGTAGGCGAGCAGTACTTC. It codes for CATSREAQGVGEQYF.

This rearrangement joins TRBV28 to TRBJ1-2; no clear D. The CDR3 extends over 12 amino acids. Trimming removed 8 bases at V and 4 bases at J, with 11 bases between. The germline gives CDR1 MDHEN, CDR2 SYDVKM. The CDR3 sequence is CASADEFYGYTF. The CDR3 DNA reads TGTGCCAGCGCGGATGAGTTCTATGGCTACACCTTC.

This clone turned up a few times. The V and J genes are TRBV14 and TRBJ2-5, with a possible D match to TRBD2 (6 bases). The germline V gene encodes CDR1 SGHDN and CDR2 FVKESK. This CDR3 comprises 16 residues. Trimming cost V 2 bases and J 2 bases, with 15 bases left between them. CDR3: CASSQLSSGWQETQYF. The CDR3 region has the DNA TGTGCCAGCAGCCAATTGAGTAGCGGCTGGCAAGAGACCCAGTACTTC.